Described below is a single T cell receptor (beta chain) sequence and its context. The sequenced patients had an expansion of CD8+CD57+ cells seen by flow cytometry. The sample comes from a study of CD8+CD57+ T cells in acquired aplastic anemia. TCR beta VDJ and CDR3 were profiled, and genomic DNA was the template. One entry per CDR3 protein, called by TCRdb with MiXCR from the reads. This table holds 55,000 to 60,000 distinct CDR3 sequences, roughly three fifths found once. The CDR3 has 15 amino acids. Germline CDR1 is SNHLY and CDR2 is FYNNEI. Unmatched junction bases numbered 7, after V lost 7 bases and J lost 2 bases.

This TCR came from a human donor with aplastic anemia. The chain links TRBV2 to TRBJ2-7, with 11 nucleotides matching TRBD2. The specimen sequenced was sorted CD4+, CD8+, or CD8+CD57+ T cells (not recorded which) from PBMCs. The CDR3 coding sequence is TGTGCCAGCAACCTAGCGGGGGGCGGAACCTACGAGCAGTACTTC. Encoded protein: CASNLAGGGTYEQYF.